This TCR beta chain was sequenced in a study of neoadjuvant nivolumab and ipilimumab in lung cancer. Study-level results: Higher pretherapy blood TCR richness went with higher resected-tumor richness.

Libraries were prepared by immunoSEQ multiplex PCR; TCRdb keeps only in-frame clonotypes and omits some of them. Found here are about 38,000 clones, about 88% of them singletons; the top ten hold approximately 3.5%. Trimming at V came to 0 bases and at J to 0 bases, leaving 8 bases not matched to a gene. Germline V gives CDR1 SGDLS, CDR2 YYNGEE. The CDR3 totals 19 residues. About this clone: Its antigen is still unknown.

The chain is built from TRBV9 and TRBJ1-3, with 11 bases identical to TRBD1. Source: peripheral blood, taken before neoadjuvant nivolumab, alone or with ipilimumab. The TCR sequence derives from an adult with non-small cell lung cancer. The CDR3: CASSVDEGTGGFSGNTIYF. The CDR3 DNA follows: TGTGCCAGCAGCGTAGATGAAGGGACAGGGGGGTTCTCTGGAAACACCATATATTTT.